The sample holds one count of the clone carrying this T cell receptor beta chain. Its antigen is unknown. With 0 bases removed from V and 5 bases from J, the gap between germline ends came to 8 bases. This CDR3 is built from 14 residues. Germline V gene sequence: CDR1 LNHNV, CDR2 YYDKDF (reference sequence). Use of 60 Vbeta and 13 Jbeta primers characterized the PCR. The repertoire was sequenced with immunoSEQ multiplex PCR; TCRdb's copy has only in-frame clones and lacks some. The data contain around 100,000 clones, 65% to 75% of them singletons. This record belongs to a study of cytomegalovirus exposure and HLA in healthy donors. Study-wide results and caveats: The authors later linked a missense DCLRE1C variant to TCR beta V- and J-gene trimming. Later on, analysis showed that most CMV-associated TCR beta chains appeared to be HLA-restricted.

Donors in the study were healthy people who gave bone marrow. The clonotype originates from a man between 25 and 39 years old in good health and CMV-seropositive. The source material was PBMCs. The V gene is TRBV15, the J gene TRBJ1-3, with D unclear. The CDR3: CATSREGRRNTIYF. The CDR3 DNA reads as TGTGCCACCAGCAGAGAGGGCAGGCGAAACACCATATATTTT.